This T cell receptor beta chain was identified in a study of breast tumors, draining lymph nodes, adjacent tissues. TCRdb analysed the multiplex PCR reads with MiXCR anew, one entry per CDR3 protein. The data contain roughly 110,000 distinct CDR3 sequences, 30% of them seen just once; the ten biggest clones take up around 6%. General observations from the study: Tumor TCR diversity was below lymph nodes but above nontumor tissue. The lymph node origin of tumor T cells was framed as consistent with a hypothesis, not demonstrated. Luminal-like breast cancer showed significantly greater tumor-nontumor repertoire similarity than basal-like breast cancer did.

Axillary draining lymph nodes of breast cancer patients supplied the node samples. There are many counts of this clonotype. Its specificity is not known. A much larger clonotype is one base distant, so this may be a read error. Sequencing was done on a sample of axillary lymph node tissue. This sequence was found in a female donor with breast cancer. Some clones in this sample may be carry-over from other donors' samples.

The CDR3 loop is CASSLAGTEQYF. The DNA of the CDR3 is TGTGCCAGCAGCTTGGCAGGAACCGAGCAGTACTTC. The V gene is TRBV5-4, the J gene TRBJ2-7; D gene uncertain. V was trimmed by 0 bases and J by 6 bases, leaving 7 bases between them. This CDR3 spans 12 amino acids. Germline V gene data show CDR1 as SGHNT and CDR2 as YYREEE (reference sequence).